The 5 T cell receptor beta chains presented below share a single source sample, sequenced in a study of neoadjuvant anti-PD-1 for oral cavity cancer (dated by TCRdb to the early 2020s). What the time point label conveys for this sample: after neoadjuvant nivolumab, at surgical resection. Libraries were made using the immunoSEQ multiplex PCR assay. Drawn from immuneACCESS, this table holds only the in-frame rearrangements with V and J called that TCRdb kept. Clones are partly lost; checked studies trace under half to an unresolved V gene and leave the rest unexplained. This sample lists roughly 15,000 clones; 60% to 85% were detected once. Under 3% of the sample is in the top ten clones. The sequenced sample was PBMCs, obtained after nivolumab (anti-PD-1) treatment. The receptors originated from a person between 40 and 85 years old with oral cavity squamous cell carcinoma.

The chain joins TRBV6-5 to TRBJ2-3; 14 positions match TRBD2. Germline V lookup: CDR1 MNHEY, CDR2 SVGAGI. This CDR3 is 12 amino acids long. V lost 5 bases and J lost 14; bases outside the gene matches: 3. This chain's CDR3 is CASSRGTSGRYF. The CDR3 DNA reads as TGTGCCAGCAGTCGCGGGACTAGCGGGAGGTATTTT.

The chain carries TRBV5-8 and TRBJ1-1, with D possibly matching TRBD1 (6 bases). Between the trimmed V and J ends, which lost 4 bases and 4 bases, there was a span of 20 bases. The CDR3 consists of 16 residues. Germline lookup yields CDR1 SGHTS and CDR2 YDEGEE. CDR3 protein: CASSEYLTGSSTEAFF. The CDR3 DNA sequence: TGTGCCAGCAGCGAATACCTTACAGGGTCGAGCACTGAAGCTTTCTTT. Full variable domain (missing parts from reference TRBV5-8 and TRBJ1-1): EAGVTQSPTHLIKTRGQQATLRCSPISGHTSVYWYQQALGLGLQFLLWYDEGEERNRGNFPPRFSGRQFPNYSSELNVNALELEDSALYLCASSEYLTGSSTEAFFGQGTRLTVV.

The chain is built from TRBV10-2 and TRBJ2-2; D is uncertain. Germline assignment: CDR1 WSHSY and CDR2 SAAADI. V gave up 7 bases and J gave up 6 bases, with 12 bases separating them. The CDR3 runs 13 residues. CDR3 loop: CASKSNAAGELFF. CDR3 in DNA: TGCGCCAGCAAGAGTAATGCGGCCGGGGAGCTGTTTTTT.

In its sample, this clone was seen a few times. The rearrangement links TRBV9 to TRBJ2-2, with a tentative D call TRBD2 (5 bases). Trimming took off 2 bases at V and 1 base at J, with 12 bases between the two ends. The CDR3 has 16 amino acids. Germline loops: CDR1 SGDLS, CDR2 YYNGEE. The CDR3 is CASSVGLTGNTGELFF. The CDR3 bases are TGTGCCAGCAGCGTTGGACTCACTGGGAACACCGGGGAGCTGTTTTTT.

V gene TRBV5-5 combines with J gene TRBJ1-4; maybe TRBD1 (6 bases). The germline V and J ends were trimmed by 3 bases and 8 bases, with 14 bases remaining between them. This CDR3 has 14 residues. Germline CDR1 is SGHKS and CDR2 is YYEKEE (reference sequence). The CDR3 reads CASSYRVNQEKLFF. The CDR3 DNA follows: TGTGCCAGCAGCTACAGGGTCAATCAGGAAAAACTGTTTTTT.